Listed below are T cell receptor beta chains from one sample, sequenced in a study of cytomegalovirus exposure and HLA in healthy donors. Libraries were prepared by immunoSEQ multiplex PCR; TCRdb keeps only in-frame clonotypes and omits some of them. Among about 340,000 clones listed, roughly 88% were seen once. Input material: PBMCs. The receptor set was obtained from a young woman in good health and CMV-seronegative. Each CDR3 is given with its conserved first and last residue. The D gene is left open where the match is weak.

D gene: TRBD1; J gene: TRBJ2-7; V gene: TRBV6-5; CDR3 protein: CASRKGTDYEQYF
D gene: TRBD2; J gene: TRBJ2-1; V gene: TRBV7-3; CDR3 protein: CASSLRAGDNNEQFF
D gene: TRBD1; J gene: TRBJ1-5; V gene: TRBV4-3; CDR3 protein: CASSQDSAGGLQPQHF
D gene: .; J gene: TRBJ2-2; V gene: TRBV13; CDR3 protein: CASSLGTAPGELFF
D gene: TRBD2; J gene: TRBJ2-3; V gene: TRBV4-1; CDR3 protein: CASSQETSGTTDTQYF
D gene: .; J gene: TRBJ2-2; V gene: TRBV9; CDR3 protein: CASSAAGNTGELFF
D gene: TRBD1; J gene: TRBJ1-2; V gene: TRBV27; CDR3 protein: CASSINHIRGRYGYTF
D gene: .; J gene: TRBJ2-7; V gene: TRBV15; CDR3 protein: CATSRGAGSSYEQYF
D gene: TRBD1; J gene: TRBJ2-7; V gene: TRBV6-6; CDR3 protein: CASSYSGQGVYEQYF
D gene: TRBD2; J gene: TRBJ2-2; V gene: TRBV27; CDR3 protein: CASSATRTSAGELFF
D gene: .; J gene: TRBJ1-3; V gene: TRBV5-1; CDR3 protein: CASSSGQTAGNTIYF
D gene: TRBD2; J gene: TRBJ2-7; V gene: TRBV13; CDR3 protein: CASSLVQRAGDSYEQYF
D gene: .; J gene: TRBJ1-2; V gene: TRBV5-6; CDR3 protein: CASSFSQARYYGYTF
D gene: .; J gene: TRBJ2-1; V gene: TRBV7-6; CDR3 protein: CASSLGALIYNEQFF
D gene: TRBD1; J gene: TRBJ1-4; V gene: TRBV4-2; CDR3 protein: CASSQDNQGAGNEKLFF
D gene: TRBD2; J gene: TRBJ2-7; V gene: TRBV5-1; CDR3 protein: CASRTGTSFEQYF
D gene: TRBD1; J gene: TRBJ2-7; V gene: TRBV27; CDR3 protein: CASSPRTGNYEQYF
D gene: TRBD2; J gene: TRBJ2-7; V gene: TRBV7-2; CDR3 protein: CASSLWTSGGYEQYF
D gene: .; J gene: TRBJ1-5; V gene: TRBV18; CDR3 protein: CASSPLDSNQPQHF
D gene: .; J gene: TRBJ1-1; V gene: TRBV5-8; CDR3 protein: CASSLAPSGPGAFF
D gene: .; J gene: TRBJ1-2; V gene: TRBV6-5; CDR3 protein: CASSESKSNYGYTF
D gene: .; J gene: TRBJ2-5; V gene: TRBV10-1; CDR3 protein: CASSTCRVQETQYF
D gene: TRBD2; J gene: TRBJ2-1; V gene: TRBV4-2; CDR3 protein: CASSQPLGLAGGNEQFF
D gene: TRBD1; J gene: TRBJ2-7; V gene: TRBV19; CDR3 protein: CASSLDRESASYEQYF
D gene: .; J gene: TRBJ2-5; V gene: TRBV7-9; CDR3 protein: CASSSRVPTPQETQYF
D gene: .; J gene: TRBJ2-7; V gene: TRBV4-2; CDR3 protein: CASSQRLRYEQYF
D gene: .; J gene: TRBJ1-1; V gene: TRBV27; CDR3 protein: CASSFLTERVVTEAFF
D gene: .; J gene: TRBJ2-7; V gene: TRBV5-6; CDR3 protein: CASSLAQGGQYF
D gene: TRBD2; J gene: TRBJ2-1; V gene: TRBV12-5; CDR3 protein: CASGQKTSGRKFYNEQFF
D gene: .; J gene: TRBJ2-5; V gene: TRBV27; CDR3 protein: CASSLTRQETQYF
D gene: .; J gene: TRBJ2-4; V gene: TRBV28; CDR3 protein: CASSSGNSAKNIQYF
D gene: .; J gene: TRBJ2-5; V gene: TRBV27; CDR3 protein: CASSFRDQETQYF
D gene: .; J gene: TRBJ1-2; V gene: TRBV4-3; CDR3 protein: CASSPAGVGNYGYTF
D gene: .; J gene: TRBJ1-5; V gene: TRBV19; CDR3 protein: CARWRGPPNQPQHF
D gene: .; J gene: TRBJ2-1; V gene: TRBV9; CDR3 protein: CASSPTTGYNEQFF
D gene: TRBD1; J gene: TRBJ1-2; V gene: TRBV29-1; CDR3 protein: CSVEKGAGGYTF
D gene: .; J gene: TRBJ2-7; V gene: TRBV29-1; CDR3 protein: CSVGGRGDSYEQYF
D gene: .; J gene: TRBJ2-1; V gene: TRBV7-2; CDR3 protein: CASSHRYNEQFF
D gene: TRBD2; J gene: TRBJ2-3; V gene: TRBV15; CDR3 protein: CATSGGLAGAKDTQYF
D gene: TRBD1; J gene: TRBJ2-7; V gene: TRBV15; CDR3 protein: CATSKRQGGSLSSYEQYF
D gene: TRBD1; J gene: TRBJ1-2; V gene: TRBV18; CDR3 protein: CASSPSQGLNYGYTF
D gene: .; J gene: TRBJ2-5; V gene: TRBV15; CDR3 protein: CATSSPRETPGTQYF
D gene: .; J gene: TRBJ1-1; V gene: TRBV4-2; CDR3 protein: CASSQDNIGGNTEAFF
D gene: TRBD1; J gene: TRBJ1-5; V gene: TRBV19; CDR3 protein: CASSVQGALGYNQPQHF
D gene: .; J gene: TRBJ1-4; V gene: TRBV4-3; CDR3 protein: CASSQDHRLSTNEKLFF
D gene: TRBD1; J gene: TRBJ1-5; V gene: TRBV28; CDR3 protein: CASRDGTGSSNQPQHF
D gene: .; J gene: TRBJ1-1; V gene: TRBV7-9; CDR3 protein: CASSLEGVATEAFF
D gene: .; J gene: TRBJ2-7; V gene: TRBV7-9; CDR3 protein: CASSSDGSSYYEQYF
D gene: TRBD1; J gene: TRBJ1-4; V gene: TRBV29-1; CDR3 protein: CSVVRTGGEKLFF
D gene: TRBD2; J gene: TRBJ2-2; V gene: TRBV27; CDR3 protein: CASSFLAGTGELFF
D gene: TRBD2; J gene: TRBJ2-1; V gene: TRBV9; CDR3 protein: CASSVGAGGPYEQFF
D gene: TRBD2; J gene: TRBJ2-3; V gene: TRBV6-1; CDR3 protein: CATSGGPGDTQYF
D gene: TRBD2; J gene: TRBJ2-1; V gene: TRBV9; CDR3 protein: CASSYMLAGANEQFF
D gene: TRBD2; J gene: TRBJ2-7; V gene: TRBV7-8; CDR3 protein: CASSSREVGMTYEQYF
D gene: .; J gene: TRBJ1-2; V gene: TRBV1; CDR3 protein: CTSSHGIGPHGYTF